Only one count was recorded for the clone carrying this T cell receptor (beta chain). What it binds is unknown. The time point: 2015-2016 season, 7 days after influenza vaccination. Cells are cTfh (non-naive CD4+CXCR5+PD-1+), split by ICOS and CD38 into double-positive or double-negative. This specimen comes from a study of follicular helper T cells after annual influenza vaccination. Study results and limitations: Recurrent ICOS+CD38+ cTfh clonotypes included tetramer and AIM influenza-specific ones.

After removal of 5 bases from V and 3 bases from J, the junction contained 9 bases not matched to a gene. Germline lookup yields CDR1 MDHEN and CDR2 SYDVKM. This CDR3 has 16 amino acids. The assay was immunoSEQ multiplex PCR, and TCRdb's table has in-frame clones only and misses some. The sample lists some 9,600 clones, 80% to 90% occurring once. This receptor was identified in an adult who received the influenza vaccine. The genes are TRBV28 and TRBJ1-5; 8 nucleotides align to TRBD1. Material: CXCR5+ CD38- circulating T follicular helper cells from blood, obtained 7 days after influenza vaccination. Subset denoted: circulating Tfh, non-naive CD4+CXCR5+PD-1+ (ICOS+CD38+ or ICOS-CD38-). DNA for the CDR3: TGTGCCAGCAGTCGCCCAGGGGGCACCTCCAATCAGCCCCAGCATTTT. It is translated as CASSRPGGTSNQPQHF.